This is a list of T cell receptor beta chains from one sample in a study of shared clonotypes between healthy human individuals. Sequencing was performed with immunoSEQ multiplex PCR; in TCRdb, only in-frame clones are kept and a portion is missing. This table has about 2.3 million clones, just over 90% appearing once. The sample was naive CD4+ T cells from PBMCs. These receptors originate from a man between 18 and 35 years old in good health. Some clones in this sample may be carry-over from other donors' samples. Both conserved end residues are part of each CDR3. The order of the fields is J gene, V gene, clone size, D gene, CDR3 protein, CDR3 DNA. A D gene is named only where the DNA matches it firmly. Clone size is stated in some rows and not others, as once, few, many or a class when expanded.

>TRBJ1-4|TRBV28|.|TRBD1
CASRITQGTQKLFF
TGTGCCAGCAGGATAACACAGGGGACTCAAAAACTGTTTTTT
>TRBJ2-7|TRBV6-5|.|.
CASSRSGSYEQYF
TGTGCCAGCAGTCGATCGGGCTCCTACGAGCAGTACTTC
>TRBJ2-5|TRBV7-9|.|TRBD2
CASSLTGGETQYF
TGTGCCAGCAGCTTAACGGGAGGGGAGACCCAGTACTTC
>TRBJ2-5|TRBV29-1|.|TRBD1
CSVSQGARQETQYF
TGCAGCGTCTCCCAGGGGGCGCGGCAAGAGACCCAGTACTTC
>TRBJ2-7|TRBV7-9|.|.
CASSSRGGRTYEQYF
TGTGCCAGCAGCTCTAGAGGGGGGCGCACCTACGAGCAGTACTTC
>TRBJ2-7|TRBV9|.|TRBD2
CASSVVVAGGLLYF
TGTGCCAGCAGCGTAGTTGTAGCGGGAGGGCTATTGTACTTC
>TRBJ1-1|TRBV6-5|.|TRBD1
CASTGQGKNTEAFF
TGTGCCAGCACCGGACAGGGTAAGAACACTGAAGCTTTCTTT
>TRBJ2-6|TRBV19|.|.
CASTRIFWGTGANVLTF
TGTGCCAGTACTAGGATCTTTTGGGGGACAGGGGCCAACGTCCTGACTTTC
>TRBJ2-1|TRBV5-1|.|TRBD2
CASSPTGTSGIVEQFF
TGCGCCAGCAGCCCGACCGGGACTAGCGGGATCGTTGAGCAGTTCTTC
>TRBJ2-3|TRBV30|.|TRBD2
CARTQTSGSTDTQYF
TGTGCCCGTACACAGACTAGCGGGAGTACAGATACGCAGTATTTT
>TRBJ1-2|TRBV28|few|.
CASSNQDLTGQGGYTF
TGTGCCAGCAGTAACCAAGACTTGACGGGGCAGGGTGGCTACACCTTC
>TRBJ2-7|TRBV7-9|once|TRBD1
CASSLVARTGGNEQYF
TGTGCCAGCAGCTTAGTAGCCCGGACAGGGGGCAACGAGCAGTACTTC
>TRBJ2-1|TRBV2|.|TRBD2
CASSQTSGSYNEQFF
TGTGCCAGCAGCCAGACTAGCGGCTCCTACAATGAGCAGTTCTTC
>TRBJ2-1|TRBV4-3|.|.
CASSPTLGRNEQFF
TGCGCCAGCAGCCCAACCCTGGGCCGGAATGAGCAGTTCTTC
>TRBJ2-3|TRBV29-1|.|.
CSVGFAVSTDTQYF
TGCAGCGTTGGGTTCGCAGTTAGCACAGATACGCAGTATTTT
>TRBJ1-5|TRBV21-1|.|.
CASSGGTANQPQHF
TGTGCCAGCAGTGGCGGGACAGCAAATCAGCCCCAGCATTTT
>TRBJ2-3|TRBV9|.|.
CASSVGGASTDTQYF
TGTGCCAGCAGCGTAGGCGGAGCTAGCACAGATACGCAGTATTTT
>TRBJ1-5|TRBV11-2|.|.
CASSLDPSYSNQPQHF
TGTGCCAGCAGCTTGGATCCGAGCTATAGCAATCAGCCCCAGCATTTT
>TRBJ2-3|TRBV11-2|.|.
CASSLLASYADTQYF
TGTGCCAGCAGCTTACTAGCCAGTTACGCAGATACGCAGTATTTT
>TRBJ1-3|TRBV9|.|.
CASSVDWGTGNTIYF
TGTGCCAGCAGCGTAGACTGGGGAACTGGAAACACCATATATTTT
>TRBJ2-1|TRBV4-1|.|TRBD2
CASSRDTGLAGANEQFF
TGCGCCAGCAGCCGAGATACGGGTCTAGCGGGAGCGAATGAGCAGTTCTTC
>TRBJ1-1|TRBV7-3|.|.
CASSLGGQMNTEAFF
TGTGCCAGCAGCTTAGGGGGTCAAATGAACACTGAAGCTTTCTTT
>TRBJ2-1|TRBV7-2|.|TRBD2
CASSLQAGVVYNEQFF
TGTGCCAGCAGCTTACAAGCGGGAGTAGTCTACAATGAGCAGTTCTTC
>TRBJ2-7|TRBV9|.|.
CASSVDPSLYEQYF
TGTGCCAGCAGCGTAGATCCTAGCCTCTACGAGCAGTACTTC